Listed here are 20 T cell receptor beta chains from one sample, sequenced in a study of immune reconstitution after stem cell transplant in scleroderma. TCRdb fed the RT-PCR reads into MiXCR, producing one record per CDR3 protein. The sample has about 3,200 distinct CDR3 sequences; 8.5% to 10% are singletons. The sample here was taken before or after autologous hematopoietic stem cell transplantation (not recorded which). Receptor source: a female donor with systemic sclerosis.

The J gene is TRBJ2-1, the V gene TRBV6-2 or TRBV6-3, with D perhaps assigned TRBD1 or TRBD2 (5 bases each). V was shortened by 2 bases and J by 0 bases, with 8 bases between the two germline ends. This CDR3 is built from 15 residues. Germline assignment: CDR1 MNHEY and CDR2 SVGEGT. CDR3 amino acids: CASSYTGPSYNEQFF. CDR3 coding DNA: TGTGCCAGCAGTTACACGGGACCCTCCTACAATGAGCAGTTCTTC.

This clonotype was detected a few times. This rearrangement joins TRBV7-8 to TRBJ1-1, with 8 positions matching TRBD1. The CDR3 length is 14 residues. The germline V gene encodes CDR1 SGHVS and CDR2 FQNEAQ. The V and J ends lost 5 bases and 4 bases, in that order; junction bases with no gene match: 6. This CDR3 reads CASSPGGAATEAFF. The CDR3 DNA reads TGTGCCAGCAGCCCAGGGGGCGCGGCCACTGAAGCTTTCTTT.

The chain combines TRBV7-2 with TRBJ2-2; D uncertain. Germline V gene data show CDR1 as SGHTA and CDR2 as FQGNSA. The CDR3 length is 15 residues. V was cut by 2 bases and J by 5 bases, with 12 bases left in between. CDR3 protein: CASSLIGERTGELFF. Written as DNA, the CDR3 is TGTGCCAGCAGCTTAATAGGAGAAAGGACCGGGGAGCTGTTTTTT.

In this sample, this clonotype turned up a few times. The genes are TRBV20-1 and TRBJ2-3; tentatively, D is TRBD2 (7 bases). V lost 5 bases and J 2 bases, leaving 8 bases between the germline ends. The germline CDR1 and CDR2 sequences are DFQATT and SNEGSKA (reference sequence). The CDR3 consists of 12 residues. The DNA for the CDR3 is TGCAGTGCTGGGGGGGCCACAGATACGCAGTATTTT. It encodes CSAGGATDTQYF.

By frequency in the sample, this clonotype is medium-sized. The rearrangement links TRBV2 to TRBJ2-1; 9 positions match TRBD2. This CDR3 is 18 amino acids long. Germline V CDR1 and CDR2: SNHLY, FYNNEI. V shed 3 bases, J shed 0 bases, and the junction held 9 bases outside the gene matches. The CDR3 loop is CASSDVGGLASSYNEQFF. The CDR3 DNA is TGTGCCAGCAGTGATGTAGGGGGACTAGCTAGCTCCTACAATGAGCAGTTCTTC. Full variable domain (remainder filled in from reference TRBV2 and TRBJ2-1): EPEVTQTPSHQVTQMGQEVILRCVPISNHLYFYWYRQILGQKVEFLVSFYNNEISEKSEIFDDQFSVERPDGSNFTLKIRSTKLEDSAMYFCASSDVGGLASSYNEQFFGPGTRLTVL.

This clonotype is medium-sized within its sample. The chain couples TRBV29-1 to TRBJ2-7; the match to TRBD1 covers 8 bases. The CDR3 extends over 12 amino acids. V trimming: 5 bases; J trimming: 5 bases; junction bases outside the gene matches: 5. Germline CDR1 reads SQVTM; CDR2 reads ANQGSEA. CDR3 nucleotide sequence: TGCAGCGTTCGTCCAGGGGGCGACGAGCAGTACTTC. It codes for CSVRPGGDEQYF.

This clonotype ranks as medium-sized. This chain joins TRBV5-1 and TRBJ1-5, with a possible D match to TRBD1 (6 bases). The CDR3 is 16 amino acids. In germline, CDR1 is SGHRS, CDR2 YFSETQ. With 0 bases removed from V and 4 bases from J, the gap between germline ends came to 14 bases. The DNA of the CDR3 is TGCGCCAGCAGCTTGGGGACAGCGAGGGGGAATCAGCCCCAGCATTTT. Its protein product is CASSLGTARGNQPQHF.

By sample fraction, this clonotype is medium-sized (0.01 to 0.1%). The chain combines TRBV2 with TRBJ2-1; 9 bases map to TRBD1. The J segment lost 3 bases and the V segment lost 6 bases, leaving 0 bases of the junction unmatched. This CDR3 is built from 13 residues. CDR1 is SNHLY and CDR2 is FYNNEI in the germline V gene. DNA of the CDR3: TGTGCCAGCAGGGACAGGGGCTACAATGAGCAGTTCTTC. Translation gives CASRDRGYNEQFF.

By frequency in the sample, this clonotype is medium-sized (0.01 to 0.1%). This sequence joins TRBV29-1 and TRBJ2-1; D is ambiguous. In germline, CDR1 is SQVTM, CDR2 ANQGSEA. V was pared by 0 bases and J by 10 bases, with 7 bases between. The CDR3 is made up of 11 amino acids. The CDR3 protein is CSVEEGTEQFF. The CDR3 coding sequence is TGCAGCGTTGAAGAGGGAACAGAGCAGTTCTTC.

The chain recombines TRBV5-1 with TRBJ2-5; D gene unclear. V lost 7 bases and J lost 0, with 7 bases in between. Germline CDR1 is SGHRS and CDR2 is YFSETQ. The CDR3 sequence is 12 residues long. The CDR3 nucleotides read TGCGCCAGCGCCGCGGACCAAGAGACCCAGTACTTC. It translates to CASAADQETQYF.

The table lists this clonotype with a few counts. The chain employs TRBV15 and TRBJ2-3; D may be TRBD1 (7 bases). Germline lookup yields CDR1 LNHNV and CDR2 YYDKDF (reference sequence). Trimming took off 2 bases at V and 3 bases at J, with 18 bases between the two ends. The CDR3 length is 17 residues. In DNA form, the CDR3 reads TGTGCCACCAGCAGACAGCTAGGACAGGCGGGAACAGATACGCAGTATTTT. This sequence encodes CATSRQLGQAGTDTQYF. The whole variable domain, remainder taken from reference TRBV15 and TRBJ2-3, is DAMVIQNPRYQVTQFGKPVTLSCSQTLNHNVMYWYQQKSSQAPKLLFHYYDKDFNNEADTPDNFQSRRPNTSFCFLDIRSPGLGDTAMYLCATSRQLGQAGTDTQYFGPGTRLTVL.

This clonotype is medium-sized in the sample. V is TRBV29-1 and J is TRBJ1-4; possible D gene TRBD1, 5 bases. With 7 bases removed from V and 6 bases from J, the gap between germline ends came to 12 bases. The CDR3 sequence is 12 residues long. Germline assignment: CDR1 SQVTM and CDR2 ANQGSEA. The chain's CDR3 is CSAGAIDEKLFF. The CDR3 DNA is TGCAGCGCTGGGGCGATTGATGAAAAACTGTTTTTT. Looking up the rest from reference TRBV29-1 and TRBJ1-4 gives the full variable domain: SAVISQKPSRDICQRGTSLTIQCQVDSQVTMMFWYRQQPGQSLTLIATANQGSEATYESGFVIDKFPISRPNLTFSTLTVSNMSPEDSSIYLCSAGAIDEKLFFGSGTQLSVL.

This clonotype rates as medium-sized. The chain couples TRBV6-5 to TRBJ2-7; D not resolved. This CDR3 is built from 15 residues. The germline gives CDR1 MNHEY, CDR2 SVGAGI. Trimming left V 0 bases short and J 3 bases short, with 12 bases between. CDR3: CASSYSAAGDYEQYF. The CDR3 nucleotides are TGTGCCAGCAGTTACTCGGCTGCAGGAGACTACGAGCAGTACTTC.

V gene TRBV12-3 or TRBV12-4 combines with J gene TRBJ2-3; D not certain. V was shortened by 5 bases and J by 5 bases, with 14 bases between the two germline ends. There are 14 residues in the CDR3. The CDR3 loop is CASSPRRTQDTQYF. CDR3 in DNA: TGTGCCAGCAGTCCCCGACGGACCCAAGATACGCAGTATTTT.

The chain carries TRBV20-1 and TRBJ2-3; the D gene is possibly TRBD2 (7 bases). The germline CDR1 and CDR2 sequences are DFQATT and SNEGSKA (reference sequence). The V gene lost 0 bases and the J gene lost 6 bases, with 22 bases spanning the gap. This CDR3 has 17 residues. In DNA form, the CDR3 reads TGCAGTGCTAGAGATGCGGTTCAGAGGGGGGGCATCGATACGCAGTATTTT. Residues: CSARDAVQRGGIDTQYF.

The gene calls are TRBV5-5 and TRBJ2-3; D is perhaps TRBD1 or TRBD2 (5 bases each). The CDR3 consists of 15 residues. V lost 1 base and J 0 bases, leaving 9 bases between the germline ends. Per germline, CDR1 SGHKS and CDR2 YYEKEE (reference sequence). The CDR3 is CASSLSGPSTDTQYF. The CDR3 DNA reads TGTGCCAGCAGCTTGTCGGGACCTAGCACAGATACGCAGTATTTT.

This clonotype has a handful of counts. The chain uses TRBV5-1 and TRBJ2-7; 12 bases fit TRBD2. Germline V gene sequence: CDR1 SGHRS, CDR2 YFSETQ. V dropped 4 bases and J dropped 6; count of bases not matched to a gene: 5. CDR3 length equals 14 residues. The CDR3 bases are TGCGCCAGCAGCCCTAGCGGGGGGGCTGTCGAGCAGTACTTC. It translates to CASSPSGGAVEQYF.

The V and J genes are TRBV5-1 and TRBJ2-3; D remains ambiguous. Trimming removed 0 bases at V and 2 bases at J, with 13 bases between. CDR3 length equals 16 residues. CDR1 and CDR2 from the germline V gene are SGHRS and YFSETQ. This CDR3 reads CASSLEAATSTDTQYF. CDR3 coding DNA: TGCGCCAGCAGCTTGGAGGCAGCGACGTCCACAGATACGCAGTATTTT.

This clonotype was recorded a few times. V and J are TRBV29-1 and TRBJ2-3, with 7 bases that match TRBD2. The CDR3 length is 14 residues. Germline values: CDR1 SQVTM, CDR2 ANQGSEA. The CDR3: CSQSAGVSTDTQYF. In nucleotides, the CDR3 is TGCAGTCAATCGGCGGGGGTTAGCACAGATACGCAGTATTTT.

Only a few counts were recorded for this clonotype. CDR3 amino acids: CASSLTSQGEQYF. The DNA of the CDR3 is TGTGCCAGCAGCCTCACTAGCCAGGGCGAGCAGTACTTC. This sequence joins TRBV3-1 and TRBJ2-7, with D possibly being TRBD2 (6 bases). Deletions cut 4 bases from V and 6 bases from J, with 13 bases between. Germline V gene data show CDR1 as LGHDT and CDR2 as YNNKEL (reference sequence). The CDR3 loop spans 13 amino acids.